These 23 T cell receptor beta chains came from one sample sequenced in a study of T cell responses to AZD1222 COVID-19 vaccine. Profiled with immunoSEQ multiplex PCR; TCRdb holds only in-frame clones, not every one. The profile shows some 120,000 clones, roughly 88% of them singletons. The sequenced sample was peripheral blood, obtained on day 0 of AZD1222 vaccination. Source of these receptors: an adult in good health.

The chain has TRBV29-1 and TRBJ1-3; D gene ambiguous. The CDR3 is 15 residues long. The V end lost 3 bases, the J end lost 1 base, and 13 bases lay between the germline ends. Germline loops: CDR1 SQVTM, CDR2 ANQGSEA. The CDR3, as DNA: TGCAGCGTTGATTTGGGGTCGGGTTCTGGAAACACCATATATTTT. Protein product: CSVDLGSGSGNTIYF.

V and J are TRBV6-5 and TRBJ1-1; 8 bases map to TRBD1. There are 13 residues in the CDR3. Germline-derived CDR1 and CDR2 are MNHEY and SVGAGI. V dropped 3 bases and J dropped 9; count of bases not matched to a gene: 6. CDR3 region: CASSYNRGEKAFF. The CDR3 DNA sequence: TGTGCCAGCAGTTATAACAGGGGGGAGAAAGCTTTCTTT.

The chain links TRBV7-2 to TRBJ2-7; D is possibly TRBD1 (6 bases). CDR3 length: 14 amino acids. V lost 6 bases, J lost 0 bases, and 12 bases lay in between. CDR1 and CDR2 from the germline V gene are SGHTA and FQGNSA. CDR3 DNA sequence: TGTGCCAGCAGGCTCGACAGGTACTCCTACGAGCAGTACTTC. Its protein product is CASRLDRYSYEQYF.

A word on this clone: The junction departs from the called germline gene at one end, perhaps through a read error. V gene TRBV4-3 combines with J gene TRBJ1-1; TRBD1 agrees at 8 bases. The germline CDR1 and CDR2 sequences are LGHNA and YSLEER. The CDR3 consists of 16 residues. CDR3 loop: CASSQGGTGRTWSTIF. CDR3 sequence (DNA): TGCGCCAGCAGCCAAGGGGGGACAGGAAGGACCTGGAGTACGATCTTT.

This clone has a single count. The J gene is TRBJ1-2, the V gene TRBV25-1, with D possibly TRBD1 on 6 matching bases. This CDR3 has 11 amino acids. CDR1 is MGHDK, CDR2 SYGVNS, per germline. V was cut by 3 bases and J by 7 bases, with 6 bases left in between. The CDR3 nucleotides are TGTGCCAGCAGTGACAGGGGTGGCTACACCTTC. Its translation: CASSDRGGYTF.

DNA of the CDR3: TGTGCCAGCAGCACCTCCGGGACAAATGGAAACACCATATATTTT. This sequence encodes CASSTSGTNGNTIYF. The J gene is TRBJ1-3, the V gene TRBV9; D might be TRBD1 (6 bases). CDR1 is SGDLS, CDR2 YYNGEE, per germline. The CDR3 totals 15 residues. The germline V and J ends were trimmed by 4 bases and 3 bases, with 14 bases remaining between them.

This chain uses TRBV7-9 with TRBJ1-6; D remains unclear. Trimming shortened V by 5 bases and J by 8 bases, and 13 bases separated the two germline ends. Germline-derived CDR1 and CDR2 are SEHNR and FQNEAQ (reference sequence). This CDR3 is 14 amino acids long. CDR3 bases: TGTGCCAGCAGCCCGGCGGTCTGGGATTCACCCCTCCACTTT. It specifies CASSPAVWDSPLHF.

The chain couples TRBV12-5 to TRBJ2-7, with D perhaps assigned TRBD1 or TRBD2 (6 bases each). The CDR3 has 17 residues. Germline lookup yields CDR1 LGHNT and CDR2 FRNRAP. V lost 4 bases and J lost 7, with 26 bases in between. This CDR3 is CASGSPAGGHGGGEQYF. The CDR3 DNA reads as TGTGCTAGTGGTTCTCCGGCCGGGGGACACGGAGGTGGGGAGCAGTACTTC.

The chain employs TRBV28 and TRBJ1-5, with D possibly matching TRBD1 (6 bases). V lost 5 bases and J 6 bases, leaving 14 bases between the germline ends. Germline V gene sequence: CDR1 MDHEN, CDR2 SYDVKM. The CDR3 contains 14 residues. This CDR3 is CASSRTGTGQPQHF. CDR3 sequence (DNA): TGTGCCAGCAGTCGTACAGGGACGGGTCAGCCCCAGCATTTT.

The chain couples TRBV10-3 to TRBJ2-7, with 8 bases that match TRBD2. Germline-derived CDR1 and CDR2 are ENHRY and SYGVKD. The CDR3 has 15 residues. After removal of 7 bases from V and 2 bases from J, the junction contained 10 bases not matched to a gene. CDR3 nucleotides: TGTGCCATCACAGACGAGACTAGCGTCACCTACGAGCAGTACTTC. Its protein product is CAITDETSVTYEQYF.

The chain couples TRBV11-2 to TRBJ2-5; 9 bases align to TRBD1. This CDR3 contains 13 residues. The V segment lost 11 bases and the J segment 1 base; nucleotides outside the gene matches: 5. Germline lookup yields CDR1 SGHAT and CDR2 FQNNGV. In DNA form, the CDR3 reads TGTGCCGCCGGGACAGGGTCCCAAGAGACCCAGTACTTC. Translated, it gives CAAGTGSQETQYF.

The chain couples TRBV5-8 to TRBJ2-7; D is perhaps TRBD1 (6 bases). Deletions cut 6 bases from V and 6 bases from J, with 19 bases between. The germline V gene has CDR1 SGHTS and CDR2 YDEGEE. This CDR3 region has 14 residues. The DNA of the CDR3 is TGTGCCAGCAATCTACAGGGTTTGTCGGGCGAGCAGTACTTC. This gives the protein CASNLQGLSGEQYF.

The rearrangement links TRBV2 to TRBJ2-4; 13 nucleotides match TRBD2. This CDR3 has 16 residues. Looked up from germline, CDR1 is SNHLY and CDR2 is FYNNEI. Unmatched junction bases numbered 8, after V lost 8 bases and J lost 4 bases. This CDR3 is CASGKTSGGSKNIQYF. The CDR3 DNA is TGTGCCAGCGGAAAGACTAGCGGGGGGTCTAAAAACATTCAGTACTTC. The whole variable domain, filled in from reference TRBV2 and TRBJ2-4, reads EPEVTQTPSHQVTQMGQEVILRCVPISNHLYFYWYRQILGQKVEFLVSFYNNEISEKSEIFDDQFSVERPDGSNFTLKIRSTKLEDSAMYFCASGKTSGGSKNIQYFGAGTRLSVL.

The V gene is TRBV5-1, the J gene TRBJ2-4; a weak D match, TRBD1 (5 bases). Trimming shortened V by 2 bases and J by 7 bases, and 13 bases separated the two germline ends. The CDR3 is made up of 14 amino acids. Germline assignment: CDR1 SGHRS and CDR2 YFSETQ. The CDR3, as DNA: TGCGCCAGCAGCTTTGGCAGGGCCGGGAACATTCAGTACTTC. Translated: CASSFGRAGNIQYF.

This clone showed up just once. The chain employs TRBV14 and TRBJ1-3; tentative D call: TRBD1 (6 bases). CDR1 and CDR2 (germline): SGHDN, FVKESK. This CDR3 has 16 amino acids. Between the trimmed V and J ends, which lost 8 bases and 4 bases, there was a span of 21 bases. CDR3: CASPRRGRGAGNTIYF. CDR3 DNA sequence: TGTGCCAGCCCTAGGCGGGGCAGGGGAGCCGGAAACACCATATATTTT. The full variable domain, rest sourced from reference TRBV14 and TRBJ1-3, is EAGVTQFPSHSVIEKGQTVTLRCDPISGHDNLYWYRRVMGKEIKFLLHFVKESKQDESGMPNNRFLAERTGGTYSTLKVQPAELEDSGVYFCASPRRGRGAGNTIYFGEGSWLTVV.

The chain has TRBV6-1 and TRBJ2-2; possibly TRBD2 for D (7 bases). This CDR3 has 16 amino acids. Germline V gene data show CDR1 as MNHNS and CDR2 as SASEGT. V was pared by 0 bases and J by 2 bases, with 10 bases between. CDR3 nucleotide sequence: TGTGCCAGCAGTGAAGCGCGGGGGCGAAACACCGGGGAGCTGTTTTTT. Its translation: CASSEARGRNTGELFF.

This clone was detected once. V gene TRBV6-5 combines with J gene TRBJ1-3; 9 nucleotides match TRBD1. After removal of 8 bases from V and 2 bases from J, the junction contained 4 bases not matched to a gene. Germline V gene lookup returns CDR1 MNHEY and CDR2 SVGAGI. The CDR3 is 14 residues long. CDR3 amino acids: CASGTGPPGNTIYF. In DNA, the CDR3 is TGTGCCAGCGGGACAGGGCCCCCTGGAAACACCATATATTTT.

The rearrangement joins TRBV6-5 to TRBJ2-5; TRBD2 matches at 8 bases. Trimming cost V 2 bases and J 2 bases; bases outside gene matches: 7. Per the germline V gene, CDR1 is MNHEY and CDR2 is SVGAGI. The CDR3 covers 16 residues. The CDR3 nucleotides read TGTGCCAGCAGTTACAGGAGCGGGAGTAGGCAAGAGACCCAGTACTTC. It specifies CASSYRSGSRQETQYF.

The V call is TRBV3-1 (or the pseudogene TRBV3-2), the J call TRBJ1-6, with D unresolved. Trimming left V 7 bases short and J 6 bases short, with 13 bases between. The CDR3 is 14 amino acids. In germline, CDR1 is LGHDT, CDR2 YNNKEL (reference sequence). The CDR3: CASKISGPNSPLHF. Here the CDR3 DNA reads TGTGCCAGCAAAATCTCGGGCCCTAATTCACCCCTCCACTTT.

J is TRBJ2-7 and V is TRBV24-1, with D perhaps TRBD1 (5 bases). The germline V and J ends were trimmed by 3 bases and 2 bases, with 16 bases remaining between them. Germline CDR1 is KGHDR and CDR2 is SFDVKD. The CDR3 length is 16 residues. This chain's CDR3 is CATSDPDRVYTYEQYF. Written as DNA, the CDR3 is TGTGCCACCAGTGATCCCGACAGAGTCTACACCTACGAGCAGTACTTC.

The chain employs TRBV6-5 and TRBJ1-1, with TRBD1 as a possible D gene (5 bases). The CDR3 runs 13 residues. Germline assignment: CDR1 MNHEY and CDR2 SVGAGI. Trimming shortened V by 4 bases and J by 1 base, and 7 bases separated the two germline ends. The CDR3 sequence: CASSSGQNTEAFF. DNA for the CDR3: TGTGCCAGCAGTTCTGGACAGAACACTGAAGCTTTCTTT.

This clone was seen more than once but under ten times. The chain links TRBV12-2 to TRBJ2-7; TRBD2 was called by the table and not checked on the DNA. TRBV12-2 is noted as a pseudogene. This CDR3 has 15 residues. The DNA for the CDR3 is TGTGCAAGTCGCTTAGGGTGGGAGGCGTCCTACGAGCAGTACTTC. This encodes CASRLGWEASYEQYF.

This chain uses TRBV7-3 with TRBJ2-5; a possible D gene is TRBD2 (5 bases). Trimming removed 4 bases at V and 4 bases at J, with 10 bases between. CDR3 size: 13 residues. Germline V lookup: CDR1 SGHTA, CDR2 FQGTGA. CDR3 protein: CASSSQAVETQYF. The CDR3 DNA is TGTGCCAGCAGCTCCCAAGCGGTAGAGACCCAGTACTTC.